This TCR beta chain is from a study of monozygotic twins with inflammatory bowel disease. Findings of the study overall: Varying immunosuppressive regimens may have increased patient repertoire variability.

Per the germline V gene, CDR1 is MNHNS and CDR2 is SASEGT. The CDR3 is 11 residues long. The cDNA of both the TCRalpha and TCRbeta chains was subjected to two nested PCRs of 16 and 9 cycles. TCRdb reprocessed the 5' RACE reads and keeps a single row for each CDR3 protein, giving no DNA. The sample holds around 450,000 distinct CDR3 sequences. As to this clonotype: Antigen specificity is unknown.

The receptor's source is a human donor with ulcerative colitis or Crohn's disease, or a healthy co-twin of an affected twin (not recorded which). Sample: blood. The rearrangement links TRBV6-1 to TRBJ2-7; TCRdb proposes TRBD2, but this gene call is untestable without DNA. The CDR3 protein is CASSEWEREDF.